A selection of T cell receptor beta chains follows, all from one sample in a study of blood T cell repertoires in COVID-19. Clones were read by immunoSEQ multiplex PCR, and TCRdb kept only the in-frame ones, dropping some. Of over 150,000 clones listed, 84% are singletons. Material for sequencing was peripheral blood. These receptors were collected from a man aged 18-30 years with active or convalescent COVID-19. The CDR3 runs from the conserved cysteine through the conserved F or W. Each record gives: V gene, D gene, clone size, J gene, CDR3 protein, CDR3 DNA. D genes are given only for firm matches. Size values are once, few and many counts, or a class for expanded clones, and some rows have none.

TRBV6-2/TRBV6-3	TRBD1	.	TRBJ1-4	CASSSGTDFSTNEKLFF	TGTGCCAGCAGTTCCGGGACAGACTTCTCAACTAATGAAAAACTGTTTTTT
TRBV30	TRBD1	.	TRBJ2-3	CAWSGQGPDTQYF	TGTGCCTGGAGTGGACAGGGACCAGATACGCAGTATTTT
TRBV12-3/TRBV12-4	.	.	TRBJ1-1	CASSLGTLTEAFF	TGTGCCAGCAGTCTCGGGACACTCACTGAAGCTTTCTTT
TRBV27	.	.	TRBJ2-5	CASSLGAEGGETQYF	TGTGCCAGCAGTTTAGGTGCGGAGGGCGGGGAGACCCAGTACTTC
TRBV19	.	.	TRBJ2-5	CASSLQGFQETQYF	TGTGCCAGTAGTCTCCAGGGGTTTCAAGAGACCCAGTACTTC
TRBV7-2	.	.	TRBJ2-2	CASSSSGFTGELFF	TGTGCCAGCAGCTCCAGCGGGTTCACCGGGGAGCTGTTTTTT
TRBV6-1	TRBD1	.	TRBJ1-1	CASSEGSTGGTEAFF	TGTGCCAGCAGTGAAGGGTCGACAGGGGGCACTGAAGCTTTCTTT
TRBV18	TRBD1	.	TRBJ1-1	CASSRGTGMNTEAFF	TGTGCCAGCTCACGGGGGACAGGGATGAACACTGAAGCTTTCTTT
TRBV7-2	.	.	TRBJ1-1	CASSLDGSYTEAFF	TGTGCCAGCAGCTTAGATGGGAGCTACACTGAAGCTTTCTTT
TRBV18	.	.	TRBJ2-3	CASSPVGGFTDTQYF	TGTGCCAGCTCACCCGTCGGGGGATTCACAGATACGCAGTATTTT
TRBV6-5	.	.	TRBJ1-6	CASSSDRPARALHF	TGTGCCAGCAGTTCCGACAGGCCGGCGAGAGCCCTCCACTTT
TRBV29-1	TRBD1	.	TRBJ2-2	CAGTGNTGELFF	TGCGCGGGGACAGGGAACACCGGGGAGCTGTTTTTT
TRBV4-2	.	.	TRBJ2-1	CASSQGASSSYNEQFF	TGTGCCAGCAGCCAAGGGGCCAGCAGCTCCTACAATGAGCAGTTCTTC
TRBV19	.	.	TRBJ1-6	CASSILRTYNSPLHF	TGTGCCAGTAGTATCCTGCGTACCTATAATTCACCCCTCCACTTT
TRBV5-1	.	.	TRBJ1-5	CASSLDSPINQPQHF	TGCGCCAGCAGCTTGGATAGTCCCATTAATCAGCCCCAGCATTTT
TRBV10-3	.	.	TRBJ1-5	CATGEGEEPQHF	TGTGCCACCGGGGAGGGTGAGGAGCCCCAGCATTTT
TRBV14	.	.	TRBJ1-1	CASSPRAHTEAFF	TGTGCCAGCAGCCCCAGGGCCCACACTGAAGCTTTCTTT
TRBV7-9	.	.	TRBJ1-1	CASSLEGANTEAFF	TGTGCCAGCAGCTTAGAAGGGGCGAACACTGAAGCTTTCTTT
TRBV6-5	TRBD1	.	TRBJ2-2	CASSYGGDRVTGELFF	TGTGCCAGCAGTTACGGCGGGGACAGGGTCACCGGGGAGCTGTTTTTT
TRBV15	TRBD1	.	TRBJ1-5	CATSRDKGQYQPQHF	TGTGCCACCAGCAGAGATAAGGGACAGTATCAGCCCCAGCATTTT
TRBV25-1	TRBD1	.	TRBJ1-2	CASSALTGQGPFGYTF	TGTGCCAGCAGTGCACTAACGGGACAGGGTCCCTTTGGCTACACCTTC
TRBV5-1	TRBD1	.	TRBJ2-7	CASSVGQGEQYF	TGCGCCAGCAGCGTGGGACAGGGCGAGCAGTACTTC
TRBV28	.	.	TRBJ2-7	CASEGGHSYEQYF	TGTGCCTCTGAGGGTGGGCACTCCTACGAGCAGTACTTC
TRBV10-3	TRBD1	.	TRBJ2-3	CAIRRQGATDTQYF	TGTGCCATCAGGCGACAGGGGGCCACAGATACGCAGTATTTT
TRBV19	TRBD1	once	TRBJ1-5	CASSTQQGAHQPQHF	TGTGCCAGTAGTACCCAACAGGGGGCGCATCAGCCCCAGCATTTT
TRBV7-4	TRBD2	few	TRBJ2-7	CASSLEWGLAGGPIPYEQYF	TGTGCCAGCAGCTTAGAATGGGGACTAGCGGGAGGGCCTATCCCCTACGAGCAGTACTTC
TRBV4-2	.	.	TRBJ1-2	CASSRNRDGYTF	TGTGCCAGCAGCCGGAACAGGGATGGCTACACCTTC
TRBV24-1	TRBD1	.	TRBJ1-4	CATSDGDRGSREKLFF	TGTGCCACCAGTGATGGGGACAGGGGCTCTAGGGAAAAACTGTTTTTT
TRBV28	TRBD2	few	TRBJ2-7	CASSLTSGNYEQYF	TGTGCCAGCAGTTTGACTAGCGGGAACTACGAGCAGTACTTC
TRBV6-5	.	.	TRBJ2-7	CASSSPTSYEQYF	TGTGCCAGCAGTTCCCCCACTTCCTACGAGCAGTACTTC
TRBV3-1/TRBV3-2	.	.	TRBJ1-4	CASSQERDGQFNEKLFF	TGTGCCAGCAGCCAAGAAAGGGACGGACAGTTTAATGAAAAACTGTTTTTT
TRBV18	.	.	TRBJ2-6	CASSSRDSTYSGANVLTF	TGTGCCAGCTCGTCTCGGGACTCAACGTACTCTGGGGCCAACGTCCTGACTTTC
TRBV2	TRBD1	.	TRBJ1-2	CASGGQGAGGYTF	TGTGCCAGCGGAGGACAGGGGGCCGGTGGCTACACCTTC
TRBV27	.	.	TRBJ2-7	CASKHPGRPYEQYF	TGTGCCAGCAAGCACCCCGGGAGACCCTACGAGCAGTACTTC
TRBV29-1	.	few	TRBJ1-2	CSVANLREGYTF	TGCAGCGTAGCGAACCTCAGGGAAGGCTACACCTTC
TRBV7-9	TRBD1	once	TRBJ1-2	CASSSGTGWGGYTF	TGTGCCAGCAGCTCCGGGACAGGGTGGGGTGGCTACACCTTC
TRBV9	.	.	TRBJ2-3	CASSREASVGTDTQYF	TGTGCCAGCAGCAGAGAGGCTAGCGTGGGCACAGATACGCAGTATTTT
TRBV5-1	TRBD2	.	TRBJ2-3	CASSTLAGGIADTQYF	TGCGCCAGCAGCACCCTCGCGGGAGGGATTGCAGATACGCAGTATTTT
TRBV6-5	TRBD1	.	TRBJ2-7	CASTPTGGYEQYF	TGTGCCAGCACCCCGACAGGGGGATACGAGCAGTACTTC
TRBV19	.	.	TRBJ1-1	CASSIDLSGARKTEAFF	TGTGCCAGTAGTATAGATCTGTCAGGGGCCCGGAAGACTGAAGCTTTCTTT
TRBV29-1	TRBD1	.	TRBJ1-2	CSVEEDRDYGYTF	TGCAGCGTTGAGGAGGACAGGGACTATGGCTACACCTTC
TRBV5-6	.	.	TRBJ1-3	CASSLGFSGNTIYF	TGTGCCAGCAGCCTAGGATTCTCTGGAAACACCATATATTTT
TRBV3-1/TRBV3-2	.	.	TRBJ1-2	CASSPGRAYGYTF	TGTGCCAGCAGCCCCGGGAGAGCCTATGGCTACACCTTC
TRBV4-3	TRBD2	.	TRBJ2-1	CASSHEIAGAYNEQFF	TGCGCCAGCAGCCACGAAATAGCGGGAGCCTACAATGAGCAGTTCTTC
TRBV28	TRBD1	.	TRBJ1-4	CASSSSGTGREKLFF	TGTGCCAGCAGTTCCTCCGGGACAGGGCGTGAAAAACTGTTTTTT
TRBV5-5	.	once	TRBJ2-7	CASSLGQASSYEQYF	TGTGCCAGCAGCTTGGGTCAGGCAAGCTCCTACGAGCAGTACTTC
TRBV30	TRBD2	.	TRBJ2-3	CAWSASGRAGDTQYF	TGTGCCTGGAGTGCTAGCGGGAGGGCCGGGGATACGCAGTATTTT
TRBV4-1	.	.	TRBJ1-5	CASSQDAGSTQPQHF	TGCGCCAGCAGCCAAGATGCGGGGTCCACTCAGCCCCAGCATTTT
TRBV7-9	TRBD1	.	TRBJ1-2	CASSKDRVGSGYTF	TGTGCCAGCAGCAAAGACAGGGTGGGGAGTGGCTACACCTTC
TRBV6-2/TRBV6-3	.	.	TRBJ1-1	CASSWAGVLKNTEAFF	TGTGCCAGCAGTTGGGCAGGGGTCCTGAAGAACACTGAAGCTTTCTTT
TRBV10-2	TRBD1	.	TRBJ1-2	CASSESVDRVYGYTF	TGCGCCAGCAGTGAGTCAGTGGACAGGGTCTATGGCTACACCTTC
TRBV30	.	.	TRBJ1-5	CAWSNGENQPQHF	TGTGCCTGGAGCAACGGGGAAAATCAGCCCCAGCATTTT
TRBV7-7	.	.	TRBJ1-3	CASSPDTSGNTIYF	TGTGCCAGCAGCCCCGACACATCTGGAAACACCATATATTTT
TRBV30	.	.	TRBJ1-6	CAWSLDRSYNSPLHF	TGTGCCTGGAGTTTAGACAGGTCCTATAATTCACCCCTCCACTTT
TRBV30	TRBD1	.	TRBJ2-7	CAWRGTARTYEQYF	TGTGCCTGGAGGGGGACAGCCAGAACCTACGAGCAGTACTTC